The next 30 T cell receptor beta chains were all read from a single sample in a study of graft-versus-host responses after intestinal transplantation. The table came from immunoSEQ multiplex PCR; TCRdb's copy has only in-frame clones and leaves some out. This table has around 15,000 clones, about 55% appearing once. Processing was applied to graft tissue in order to liberate intraepithelial and lamina propria lymphocytes. The sample consisted of ileum tissue, taken 524 days after transplant. These receptors originate from a human patient who received an intestinal transplant, so some T cells may come from the graft donor.

This clone was observed a single time. This sequence joins TRBV27 and TRBJ1-6; D possibly corresponds to TRBD1 (5 bases). The germline V and J ends were trimmed by 0 bases and 0 bases, with 12 bases remaining between them. The CDR3 loop spans 18 amino acids. From germline, CDR1 is MNHEY and CDR2 SMNVEV (reference sequence). The CDR3 loop reads CASSLSSRQSSYNSPLHF. CDR3 bases: TGTGCCAGCAGTTTATCCTCCCGACAGAGCTCCTATAATTCACCCCTCCACTTT.

The chain uses TRBV6-6 and TRBJ2-2; 10 positions match TRBD2. The V gene's germline CDR1 is MNHNY and CDR2 SVGAGI (reference sequence). Unmatched junction bases numbered 8, after V lost 5 bases and J lost 5 bases. The CDR3 has 16 amino acids. The CDR3 is CASSRRSGGVTGELFF. CDR3 bases: TGTGCCAGCAGTCGAAGGAGCGGGGGGGTTACCGGGGAGCTGTTTTTT.

The chain has TRBV5-8 and TRBJ2-2; the match to TRBD2 covers 8 bases. CDR3 length: 14 residues. V lost 2 bases, J lost 6 bases, and 3 bases stayed unmatched. CDR1 is SGHTS and CDR2 is YDEGEE in the germline V gene. The DNA for the CDR3 is TGTGCCAGCAGCTTCGGGGGGGTGGCCGGGGAGCTGTTTTTT. Translating gives CASSFGGVAGELFF.

The chain carries TRBV7-8 and TRBJ2-2; D gene ambiguous. This CDR3 is 14 amino acids long. From germline, CDR1 is SGHVS and CDR2 FQNEAQ. The germline V and J ends were trimmed by 7 bases and 0 bases, with 9 bases remaining between them. DNA for the CDR3: TGTGCCAGCAAGTCTACCGCGAACACCGGGGAGCTGTTTTTT. It yields the protein CASKSTANTGELFF.

In its sample, this clone was seen a few times. The rearrangement uses TRBV6-4 and TRBJ2-3, with TRBD2 matching 8 bases. The CDR3 length is 14 residues. Trimming removed 3 bases from V and 1 base from J; junction bases left unmatched: 0. Germline CDR1 and CDR2: MRHNA and SNTAGT. The CDR3 sequence: CASSEAGGTDTQYF. As DNA, the CDR3 is TGTGCCAGCAGTGAAGCGGGGGGCACAGATACGCAGTATTTT.

This clone appeared a few times. The rearrangement links TRBV6-1 to TRBJ1-4; the D is unclear. The germline V and J ends were trimmed by 4 bases and 0 bases, with 9 bases remaining between them. The germline V gene encodes CDR1 MNHNS and CDR2 SASEGT. CDR3 length: 15 amino acids. In DNA form, the CDR3 reads TGTGCCAGCAGTGTGCCGGGTCCAACTAATGAAAAACTGTTTTTT. Translating gives CASSVPGPTNEKLFF.

This rearrangement joins TRBV19 to TRBJ2-6; 8 positions agree with TRBD1. Per the germline V gene, CDR1 is LNHDA and CDR2 is SQIVND (reference sequence). Losses at the gene ends were 5 bases for V and 2 bases for J; bases not matched to a gene: 2. The CDR3 sequence is 15 residues long. The CDR3 nucleotides read TGTGCCAGTAGTCGGGACAGGCCTGGGGCCAACGTCCTGACTTTC. Encoded protein: CASSRDRPGANVLTF.

This chain joins TRBV5-6 and TRBJ1-1, with TRBD1 matching over 9 bases. The CDR3 sequence is 17 residues long. Trimming cost V 2 bases and J 3 bases; bases outside gene matches: 11. Germline values: CDR1 SGHDT, CDR2 YYEEEE. In nucleotides, the CDR3 is TGTGCCAGCAGCTTCGGACAGGGGCAAAAGAGAGACACTGAAGCTTTCTTT. As protein: CASSFGQGQKRDTEAFF.

Here the CDR3 DNA reads TGTGCCAGCAAGGGGGACGGAGCTGGCTCTGACGAGCAGTACTTC. This gives the protein CASKGDGAGSDEQYF. This chain connects TRBV28 to TRBJ2-7; possibly TRBD1 for D (6 bases). Germline assignment: CDR1 MDHEN and CDR2 SYDVKM. The CDR3 is 15 amino acids. V gave up 7 bases and J gave up 5 bases, with 21 bases separating them.

J is TRBJ1-2 and V is TRBV7-2, with 7 bases that match TRBD1. Per the germline V gene, CDR1 is SGHTA and CDR2 is FQGNSA. J gave up 4 bases and V 4 bases, and 9 bases lay outside the gene matches. CDR3 length: 15 residues. DNA of the CDR3: TGTGCCAGCAGCTCCGGTAGACAGGGCCTCTATGGCTACACCTTC. This gives the protein CASSSGRQGLYGYTF.

CDR3 residues: CASSVDSGNIYEQYF. DNA of the CDR3: TGTGCCAGCAGTGTAGATTCAGGGAATATTTACGAGCAGTACTTC. The chain combines TRBV2 with TRBJ2-7; D possibly corresponds to TRBD1 (5 bases). V gave up 4 bases and J gave up 4 bases, with 17 bases separating them. Germline V gene lookup returns CDR1 SNHLY and CDR2 FYNNEI. The CDR3 consists of 15 residues.

The V call is TRBV11-2, the J call TRBJ2-1; D is ambiguous. This CDR3 is built from 15 residues. Trimming removed 1 base from V and 8 bases from J, with 15 bases in between. CDR1 and CDR2 from the germline V gene are SGHAT and FQNNGV. CDR3 coding DNA: TGTGCCAGCAGCTTAGTTTTTGACGATCGGGATGAGCAGTTCTTC. Translated: CASSLVFDDRDEQFF.

This clone has more than one count but fewer than ten. The J gene is TRBJ2-3, the V gene TRBV10-1; 12 bases map to TRBD2. There are 17 residues in the CDR3. The germline V gene has CDR1 WNHNN and CDR2 SYGVQD (reference sequence). J was trimmed by 2 bases and V by 2 bases; bases with no gene match: 5. The CDR3 reads CASSETPSGGATDTQYF. The CDR3 DNA is TGCGCCAGCAGTGAGACCCCTAGCGGGGGGGCCACAGATACGCAGTATTTT.

The gene calls are TRBV7-2 and TRBJ1-5; D perhaps matches TRBD1 (6 bases). Germline values: CDR1 SGHTA, CDR2 FQGNSA. This CDR3 spans 16 amino acids. V lost 1 base, J lost 1 base, and 11 bases lay in between. CDR3 loop: CASSLVTGTSNQPQHF. The CDR3 nucleotides are TGTGCCAGCAGCTTAGTGACCGGGACAAGCAATCAGCCCCAGCATTTT.

The chain employs TRBV5-6 and TRBJ1-4, with 8 nucleotides matching TRBD1. This CDR3 spans 17 amino acids. Trimming cost V 1 base and J 4 bases; bases outside gene matches: 9. Per the germline V gene, CDR1 is SGHDT and CDR2 is YYEEEE. The CDR3 DNA reads as TGTGCCAGCAGCTTGTCGCGCAGGGGGCAAGTTAATGAAAAACTGTTTTTT. This codes for CASSLSRRGQVNEKLFF.

The sample holds a few counts of this clone. V usage is TRBV19 and J usage is TRBJ2-7; 7 nucleotides line up with TRBD1. Germline loops: CDR1 LNHDA, CDR2 SQIVND (reference sequence). Germline trimming cut 5 bases from V and 4 bases from J; bases unmatched to any gene: 11. The CDR3 is made up of 15 amino acids. The CDR3 DNA is TGTGCCAGTAGTCCCGGGGAAGGGGGCCGGTACGAGCAGTACTTC. Protein: CASSPGEGGRYEQYF.

The chain carries TRBV19 and TRBJ1-2; D is unresolved. Per germline, CDR1 LNHDA and CDR2 SQIVND (reference sequence). The CDR3 has 13 amino acids. Trimming pared 4 bases from V and 3 bases from J, leaving 9 bases between. The CDR3 spells CASSKGGDYGYTF. For the CDR3, the DNA is TGTGCCAGTAGTAAAGGCGGTGACTATGGCTACACCTTC.

V and J are TRBV6-6 and TRBJ1-5; D gene unclear. The CDR3 has 14 amino acids. Trimming shortened V by 5 bases and J by 6 bases, and 14 bases separated the two germline ends. Germline V gives CDR1 MNHNY, CDR2 SVGAGI (reference sequence). The CDR3 coding sequence is TGTGCCAGCAGTGGCGGGGAGGGCGGTCAGCCCCAGCATTTT. Protein: CASSGGEGGQPQHF.

This clone was observed a single time. V usage is TRBV27 and J usage is TRBJ2-2, with D maybe TRBD1 (7 bases). Looked up from germline, CDR1 is MNHEY and CDR2 is SMNVEV (reference sequence). The CDR3 has 20 residues. Trimming took 9 bases from V and 0 from J, leaving 29 bases between them. CDR3 bases: TGTGCCAGGCCAGGGGGGCCAGGGGACAGCAATACTACGAACACCGGGGAGCTGTTTTTT. This translates into CARPGGPGDSNTTNTGELFF.

The rearrangement joins TRBV4-3 to TRBJ2-7, with 10 nucleotides matching TRBD2. V shed 1 base and J 5 bases; nucleotides not matched to a gene: 2. This CDR3 comprises 14 residues. Germline V gene data show CDR1 as LGHNA and CDR2 as YSLEER. The CDR3 is CASSQATSGDEQYF. For the CDR3, the DNA is TGCGCCAGCAGCCAAGCAACTAGCGGGGACGAGCAGTACTTC.

This sequence joins TRBV19 and TRBJ1-1; weak D call: TRBD1 (5 bases). CDR1 and CDR2 (germline): LNHDA, SQIVND (reference sequence). Trimming removed 4 bases from V and 3 bases from J, with 9 bases in between. This CDR3 has 13 amino acids. The DNA of the CDR3 is TGTGCCAGTAGTAGGGGCAGGGACACTGAAGCTTTCTTT. Translating it yields CASSRGRDTEAFF.

The chain couples TRBV7-2 to TRBJ2-7, with 10 bases matching TRBD1. The germline gives CDR1 SGHTA, CDR2 FQGNSA. The CDR3 covers 14 residues. V lost 5 bases to trimming and J lost 5 bases; unmatched junction nucleotides: 6. The CDR3 DNA reads TGTGCCAGCAGCATAGACAGGGGGCCGGACGAGCAGTACTTC. The encoded protein is CASSIDRGPDEQYF.

This chain joins TRBV6-4 and TRBJ2-3; 10 bases align to TRBD2. The CDR3 consists of 14 residues. The germline V gene has CDR1 MRHNA and CDR2 SNTAGT. The V gene end was trimmed by 5 bases and the J gene end by 14 bases; junction bases not matched to a gene: 13. CDR3: CASSSSSSGGYLYF. The CDR3 coding sequence is TGTGCCAGCAGTAGCTCTTCTAGCGGGGGCTATCTGTATTTT.

The V call is TRBV15, the J call TRBJ1-5, with a tentative D call TRBD1 (5 bases). Trimming took off 0 bases at V and 2 bases at J, with 23 bases between the two ends. The germline V gene has CDR1 LNHNV and CDR2 YYDKDF (reference sequence). CDR3 length: 20 residues. CDR3: CATSRDSVAGNYRGNQPQHF. As DNA, the CDR3 is TGTGCCACCAGCAGAGATTCGGTGGCAGGGAATTATCGGGGCAATCAGCCCCAGCATTTT.

CDR3 DNA sequence: TGTGCCAGCAGTAAAGGGGGCGGGGGGGCCTACAATGAGCAGTTCTTC. It translates to CASSKGGGGAYNEQFF. The rearrangement joins TRBV7-8 to TRBJ2-1; 9 bases fit TRBD2. The trim removed 6 bases at V and 2 bases at J, leaving 8 bases unmatched. Germline V gene sequence: CDR1 SGHVS, CDR2 FQNEAQ. The CDR3 consists of 16 residues.

The V gene is TRBV30, the J gene TRBJ1-1; TRBD1 might be the D (5 bases). CDR1 is GTSNPN, CDR2 SVGIG, per germline (reference sequence). CDR3 length equals 13 residues. Trimming removed 4 bases at V and 5 bases at J, with 14 bases between. The CDR3 here is CAWMGQALTEAFF. The CDR3 coding sequence is TGTGCCTGGATGGGGCAGGCTTTGACTGAAGCTTTCTTT.

The chain joins TRBV5-6 to TRBJ1-2; maybe TRBD1 (5 bases). CDR3 size: 15 residues. Looked up from germline, CDR1 is SGHDT and CDR2 is YYEEEE. V lost 4 bases, J lost 5 bases, and 18 bases lay in between. The DNA for the CDR3 is TGTGCCAGCAGCCCCTATGGGGCTAACGGGTATGGCTACACCTTC. As protein: CASSPYGANGYGYTF.

The chain couples TRBV2 to TRBJ2-3, with TRBD2 matching 14 bases. The J segment lost 5 bases and the V segment lost 6 bases, leaving 10 bases of the junction unmatched. CDR3 size: 17 residues. Germline V CDR1 and CDR2: SNHLY, FYNNEI. CDR3 bases: TGTGCCAGCAGGGAGTCCGCTGGACTAGCGGGGGGAGATACGCAGTATTTT. Translating it yields CASRESAGLAGGDTQYF.

This clone has a handful of counts. The chain couples TRBV2 to TRBJ2-1, with a weak D call TRBD1 (6 bases). V was shortened by 1 base and J by 9 bases, with 16 bases between the two germline ends. CDR1 and CDR2 from the germline V gene are SNHLY and FYNNEI. This CDR3 has 15 amino acids. CDR3 sequence: CASSEVSGEKGEQFF. DNA of the CDR3: TGTGCCAGCAGTGAAGTTTCAGGGGAAAAGGGTGAGCAGTTCTTC.

The CDR3 reads CATTRGFNYGYTF. The CDR3 DNA reads as TGTGCCACCACTCGAGGGTTTAACTATGGCTACACCTTC. The rearrangement joins TRBV25-1 to TRBJ1-2, with D uncertain. V was clipped by 10 bases and J by 1 base, with 13 bases between them. Germline V gene sequence: CDR1 MGHDK, CDR2 SYGVNS. CDR3 length equals 13 residues.